This entry concerns a single T cell receptor (beta chain). Its matching antigen is unknown. Looked up from germline, CDR1 is DFQATT and CDR2 is SNEGSKA (reference sequence). The V gene end was trimmed by 6 bases and the J gene end by 5 bases; junction bases not matched to a gene: 10. The CDR3 is 13 residues long. This specimen comes from a study of T cell repertoires in aging, cancer and after chemotherapy. Study-level information: Glioblastoma patients receiving temozolomide-based therapy gave paired samples before and after chemotherapy.

A mixed TRB-A/B primer pool amplified rearranged TRB by multiplex touch-down PCR. From the multiplex PCR reads, TCRdb called clonotypes with MiXCR, one entry per CDR3 protein. The sample records about 2,700 distinct CDR3 sequences, around three fifths being singletons. Study observations and caveats: Age-matched healthy donors had significantly more diverse, less clonal blood TCR repertoires than untreated cancer patients. No conclusions about immunological memory after chemotherapy can be drawn from the repertoire data. Across the chemotherapy interval, each cancer cohort showed higher median generation probability, suggesting thymic rebound.

The template was genomic DNA from peripheral blood, not RNA. This receptor was identified in a human donor with a solid tumor. Sequencing was performed on blood. The chain combines TRBV20-1 with TRBJ2-7; 7 nucleotides line up with TRBD2. CDR3 sequence: CSARSGNYDEQYF. CDR3 sequence (DNA): TGCAGTGCCAGAAGCGGGAATTACGACGAGCAGTACTTC.